Below are 5 T cell receptor beta chains sequenced from a single sample in a study of blood T cell repertoires in COVID-19. This table comes from immunoSEQ multiplex PCR, and its TCRdb copy is limited to in-frame clones, with some not included. The table includes some 250,000 clones, 75% to 90% detected once. The sample consisted of peripheral blood. These receptors all stem from a woman aged 25 to 39 who had recovered from COVID-19.

CDR3 sequence (DNA): TGTGCCAGCAGCTTTCGTGACCTAGGCGACTATGGCTACACCTTC. Translation: CASSFRDLGDYGYTF. The chain employs TRBV5-6 and TRBJ1-2; D is unclear. Trimming took off 2 bases at V and 3 bases at J, with 14 bases between the two ends. Germline V lookup: CDR1 SGHDT, CDR2 YYEEEE. This CDR3 is 15 amino acids long.

The gene calls are TRBV13 and TRBJ2-7, with 9 bases matching TRBD1. The ends lost 2 bases at V and 5 bases at J; junction bases unmatched: 7. CDR3 length equals 15 residues. Germline CDR1 PRHDT, CDR2 FYEKMQ (reference sequence). The CDR3 sequence is CASSLTGQGSDEQYF. In nucleotides, the CDR3 is TGTGCCAGCAGCTTAACCGGACAGGGGTCGGACGAGCAGTACTTC.

The chain employs TRBV7-9 and TRBJ2-2; 7 bases match TRBD1. The CDR3 runs to 18 residues. In germline, CDR1 is SEHNR, CDR2 FQNEAQ (reference sequence). With V trimmed by 2 bases and J by 0 bases, 9 bases remained unmatched. The CDR3 loop reads CASSLRPGQASNTGELFF. In DNA, the CDR3 is TGTGCCAGCAGCTTAAGGCCCGGACAGGCCTCGAACACCGGGGAGCTGTTTTTT. The full variable domain, with the rest looked up from reference TRBV7-9 and TRBJ2-2, is DTGVSQNPRHKITKRGQNVTFRCDPISEHNRLYWYRQTLGQGPEFLTYFQNEAQLEKSRLLSDRFSAERPKGSFSTLEIQRTEQGDSAMYLCASSLRPGQASNTGELFFGEGSRLTVL.

This clone was observed a single time. This chain links TRBV4-3 with TRBJ1-2; 7 nucleotides match TRBD1. V trimming: 2 bases; J trimming: 6 bases; junction bases outside the gene matches: 6. This CDR3 contains 14 residues. The germline gives CDR1 LGHNA, CDR2 YSLEER. In DNA form, the CDR3 reads TGCGCCAGCAGCCAACTCAACAGGGGAGATGGCTACACCTTC. It specifies CASSQLNRGDGYTF.

This chain uses TRBV15 with TRBJ2-3, with D possibly being TRBD1 (6 bases). Trimming took 0 bases from V and 5 from J, leaving 12 bases between them. Germline V gene sequence: CDR1 LNHNV, CDR2 YYDKDF (reference sequence). The CDR3 contains 15 residues. This CDR3 reads CATSRDQTGKDTQYF. The CDR3 nucleotides are TGTGCCACCAGCAGAGATCAAACAGGGAAAGATACGCAGTATTTT.